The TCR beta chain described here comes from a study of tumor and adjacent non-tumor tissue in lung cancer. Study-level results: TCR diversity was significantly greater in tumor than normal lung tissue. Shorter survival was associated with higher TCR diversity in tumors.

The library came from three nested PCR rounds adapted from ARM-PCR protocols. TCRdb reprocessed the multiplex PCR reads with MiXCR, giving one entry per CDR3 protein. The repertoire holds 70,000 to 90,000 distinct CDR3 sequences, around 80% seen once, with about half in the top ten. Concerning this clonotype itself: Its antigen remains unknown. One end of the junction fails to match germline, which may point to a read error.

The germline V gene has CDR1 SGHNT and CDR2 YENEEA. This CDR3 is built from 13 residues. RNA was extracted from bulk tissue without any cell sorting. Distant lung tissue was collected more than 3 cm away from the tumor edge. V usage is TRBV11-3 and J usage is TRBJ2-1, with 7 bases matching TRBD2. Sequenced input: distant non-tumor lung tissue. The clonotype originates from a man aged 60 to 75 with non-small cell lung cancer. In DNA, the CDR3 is TGTGCCAACAGCTTCGGGAGGACCAGTGAGCAGTTCTTC. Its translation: CANSFGRTSEQFF.